The 17 T cell receptor beta chains given below trace back to one sample, sequenced in a study of response to subunit inactivated influenza vaccine. Via MiXCR, TCRdb re-called the RT-PCR reads, giving one row per CDR3 protein. This repertoire shows about 780,000 distinct CDR3 sequences, approximately 17% found once; its top ten account for 11%. The sample consisted of PBMCs from blood, taken less than 6 days after vaccination. Receptor source: a man in his fifties who received an inactivated influenza vaccine.

This clonotype was picked up a small number of times. This chain links TRBV6-1 with TRBJ2-7; 9 bases fit TRBD2. J lost 4 bases, V lost 6 bases, and 13 bases had no gene match. Per germline, CDR1 MNHNS and CDR2 SASEGT. The CDR3 is 16 amino acids. CDR3 amino acids: CASRRSGRTFGYEQYF. The CDR3 DNA follows: TGTGCCAGCAGACGTAGCGGGAGAACTTTCGGGTACGAGCAGTACTTC.

This clonotype was detected only a few times. The V call is TRBV20-1, the J call TRBJ2-1; 10 positions match TRBD2. V lost 5 bases and J lost 5; bases outside the gene matches: 6. Germline V gene data show CDR1 as DFQATT and CDR2 as SNEGSKA (reference sequence). The CDR3 runs 14 residues. The CDR3 loop is CSALGTSVDNEQFF. As DNA, the CDR3 is TGCAGTGCTCTAGGGACTAGCGTCGACAATGAGCAGTTCTTC.

This clonotype was seen only a few times. V is TRBV3-1 and J is TRBJ1-1; no firm D call. The germline CDR1 and CDR2 sequences are LGHDT and YNNKEL (reference sequence). Trimming removed 0 bases from V and 1 base from J, with 6 bases in between. The CDR3 spans 14 residues. The CDR3 DNA reads TGTGCCAGCAGCCAAGATCTGCCGAACACTGAAGCTTTCTTT. Its translation: CASSQDLPNTEAFF.

CDR3 region: CSARVSGASSYNEQFF. In nucleotides, the CDR3 is TGCAGTGCTAGAGTTAGCGGGGCGAGCTCCTACAATGAGCAGTTCTTC. The J gene is TRBJ2-1, the V gene TRBV20-1, with TRBD2 identical over 8 bases. After removal of 1 base from V and 0 bases from J, the junction contained 5 bases not matched to a gene. CDR1 is DFQATT, CDR2 SNEGSKA, per germline (reference sequence). The CDR3 is 16 residues long.

This clonotype was counted many times. The V and J genes are TRBV7-2 and TRBJ1-1, with a tentative D call TRBD1 (6 bases). Germline assignment: CDR1 SGHTA and CDR2 FQGNSA. The ends were cut back, 6 bases at V and 4 bases at J, with 21 bases in the middle. The CDR3 is made up of 16 amino acids. CDR3 nucleotides: TGTGCCAGCAGGACCCAGGGAGGGGGGTCGGGCACTGAAGCTTTCTTT. It yields the protein CASRTQGGGSGTEAFF.

This clonotype was counted ten times or more. This rearrangement joins TRBV7-2 to TRBJ1-2; possibly TRBD1 for D (6 bases). V was pared by 5 bases and J by 4 bases, with 20 bases between. This CDR3 spans 16 amino acids. The V gene's germline CDR1 is SGHTA and CDR2 FQGNSA. The CDR3 DNA sequence: TGTGCCAGCAGCGCAAGGGTCGGGGGGCTTGGCTATGGCTACACCTTC. It encodes CASSARVGGLGYGYTF.

V is TRBV20-1 and J is TRBJ2-7; D may correspond to TRBD1 or TRBD2 (6 bases each). This CDR3 region has 14 residues. Germline V gene data show CDR1 as DFQATT and CDR2 as SNEGSKA (reference sequence). The V gene lost 2 bases and the J gene lost 2 bases, with 13 bases spanning the gap. CDR3 sequence: CSARRRGHTYEQYF. CDR3 coding DNA: TGCAGTGCTAGAAGGAGGGGACATACCTACGAGCAGTACTTC.

The table lists this clonotype with a few counts. The chain recombines TRBV7-8 with TRBJ2-3, with D unresolved. The V gene's germline CDR1 is SGHVS and CDR2 FQNEAQ. CDR3 size: 13 residues. Trimming took off 6 bases at V and 1 base at J, with 8 bases between the two ends. DNA for the CDR3: TGTGCCAGCAGTATAATTCGCACAGATACGCAGTATTTT. This codes for CASSIIRTDTQYF.

The gene calls are TRBV19 and TRBJ2-7; possible D gene TRBD1, 6 bases. The ends were cut back, 1 base at V and 6 bases at J, with 16 bases in the middle. The CDR3 sequence is 15 residues long. Germline V gene sequence: CDR1 LNHDA, CDR2 SQIVND (reference sequence). The CDR3 reads CASSIGNRVLVEQYF. The CDR3 DNA reads as TGTGCCAGTAGTATAGGAAACAGGGTACTTGTCGAGCAGTACTTC.

This sequence joins TRBV3-1 and TRBJ2-7, with 7 bases that match TRBD1. Germline values: CDR1 LGHDT, CDR2 YNNKEL (reference sequence). The CDR3 contains 15 residues. J lost 2 bases, V lost 1 base, and 5 bases had no gene match. This CDR3 is CASSQGQTGPYEQYF. The CDR3 nucleotides read TGTGCCAGCAGCCAAGGGCAGACAGGGCCCTACGAGCAGTACTTC.

Comment on this clonotype: A read error may account for a junction end that differs from germline. The rearrangement joins TRBV20-1 to TRBJ1-5; D ambiguous. There are 16 residues in the CDR3. The germline V gene has CDR1 DFQATT and CDR2 SNEGSKA (reference sequence). The CDR3 bases are TGCTGTGCTAGAGATCTCCAGTTGTATAGCAATCAGCCCCAGCATTTT. Amino acid sequence: CCARDLQLYSNQPQHF.

J is TRBJ2-7 and V is TRBV5-5, with D possibly matching TRBD2 (5 bases). The germline CDR1 and CDR2 sequences are SGHKS and YYEKEE (reference sequence). The CDR3 is 14 amino acids. V lost 2 bases to trimming and J lost 3 bases, with 12 bases between them. CDR3: CASSLQFRDYEQYF. DNA of the CDR3: TGTGCCAGCAGCTTACAATTCCGGGACTACGAGCAGTACTTC.

This rearrangement joins TRBV19 to TRBJ2-1, with a tentative D call TRBD2 (6 bases). CDR3 length: 15 amino acids. Trimming removed 2 bases from V and 10 bases from J, with 18 bases in between. CDR1 and CDR2 (germline): LNHDA, SQIVND (reference sequence). The CDR3 loop reads CASSIHPGGLDEQFF. The CDR3 coding sequence is TGTGCCAGTAGTATACACCCCGGGGGATTGGACGAGCAGTTCTTC.

This clonotype was seen a handful of times. This chain joins TRBV4-1 and TRBJ2-7; the D gene could be TRBD1 or TRBD2 (6 bases each). V was pared by 1 base and J by 6 bases, with 16 bases between. The germline V gene encodes CDR1 MGHRA and CDR2 YSYEKL. This CDR3 is 15 amino acids long. This CDR3 reads CASSQAGGPRGEQYF. CDR3 sequence (DNA): TGCGCCAGCAGCCAAGCTGGGGGGCCTAGAGGCGAGCAGTACTTC.

The V gene is TRBV27, the J gene TRBJ2-2; 8 positions agree with TRBD1. The junction had 5 bases not matched to a gene; V was cut back by 6 bases and J by 5 bases. The CDR3 is 14 amino acids. In germline, CDR1 is MNHEY, CDR2 SMNVEV (reference sequence). CDR3 residues: CASRFRGRTGELFF. The CDR3 bases are TGTGCCAGCAGGTTCAGGGGGCGGACCGGGGAGCTGTTTTTT.

This clonotype has just a few counts. This sequence joins TRBV5-1 and TRBJ1-4, with TRBD1 identical over 9 bases. The CDR3 spans 16 residues. V lost 3 bases, J lost 3 bases, and 6 bases stayed unmatched. Germline-derived CDR1 and CDR2 are SGHRS and YFSETQ. The CDR3 loop is CASSSDRGAANEKLFF. CDR3 nucleotides: TGCGCCAGCAGCTCGGACAGGGGAGCTGCTAATGAAAAACTGTTTTTT. Together with reference TRBV5-1 and TRBJ1-4, the CDR3 gives the full variable domain: KAGVTQTPRYLIKTRGQQVTLSCSPISGHRSVSWYQQTPGQGLQFLFEYFSETQRNKGNFPGRFSGRQFSNSRSEMNVSTLELGDSALYLCASSSDRGAANEKLFFGSGTQLSVL.

The chain links TRBV15 to TRBJ1-5, with no clear D. The CDR3 contains 14 residues. Germline V CDR1 and CDR2: LNHNV, YYDKDF (reference sequence). V was clipped by 1 base and J by 3 bases, with 7 bases between them. The CDR3 protein is CATSRGPDNQPQHF. The CDR3, as DNA: TGTGCCACCAGCAGAGGGCCAGACAATCAGCCCCAGCATTTT.